The clone carrying this TCR beta chain was counted ten times or more. What it binds is not known. Each patient went into thyroid surgery without having received any treatment. Methods used by the authors: Construction of a distant-metastasis classifier for papillary thyroid cancer relied on CDR3 differences across clinicopathological groups. TCRdb recomputed clones from the PCR reads via MiXCR. TCRdb's processing, not the authors', yielded these V and J calls. Of roughly 59,000 clones in the sample, roughly 15% were seen once. The data belong to a study of metastatic and nonmetastatic thyroid tumors. Study as a whole: Across peripheral blood and tumor or nodule tissue samples taken from malignant and benign thyroid patients, the repertoires were compared with one another. Study results and limitations: Benign nodules reportedly had significantly lower TCR beta diversity than malignant thyroid tumors in blood and tumor.

V gave up 7 bases and J gave up 3 bases, with 12 bases separating them. From germline, CDR1 is LGHDT and CDR2 YNNKEL (reference sequence). The CDR3 extends over 14 amino acids. This rearrangement joins TRBV3-1 to TRBJ2-2; D could derive from TRBD1 or TRBD2 (5 bases each). The material sequenced was blood. This clonotype was sampled from a male donor with papillary thyroid cancer or a benign thyroid nodule (not recorded which). Some clones in this sample may be carry-over from other donors' samples. The CDR3 spells CASTPRGYTGELFF. As DNA, the CDR3 is TGTGCCAGCACCCCGAGGGGCTACACCGGGGAGCTGTTTTTT.